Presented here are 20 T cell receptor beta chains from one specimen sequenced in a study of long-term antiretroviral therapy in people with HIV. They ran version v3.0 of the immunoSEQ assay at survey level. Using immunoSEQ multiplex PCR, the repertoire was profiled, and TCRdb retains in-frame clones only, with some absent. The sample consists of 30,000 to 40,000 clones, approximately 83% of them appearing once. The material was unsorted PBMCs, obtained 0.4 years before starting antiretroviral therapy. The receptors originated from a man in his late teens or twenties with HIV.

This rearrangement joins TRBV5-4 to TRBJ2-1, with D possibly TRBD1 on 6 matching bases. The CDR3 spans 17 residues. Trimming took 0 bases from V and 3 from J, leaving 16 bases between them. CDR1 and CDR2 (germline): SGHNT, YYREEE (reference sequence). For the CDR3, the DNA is TGTGCCAGCAGCTTGGGGGGTCGTTCGACAGGCTACAATGAGCAGTTCTTC. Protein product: CASSLGGRSTGYNEQFF.

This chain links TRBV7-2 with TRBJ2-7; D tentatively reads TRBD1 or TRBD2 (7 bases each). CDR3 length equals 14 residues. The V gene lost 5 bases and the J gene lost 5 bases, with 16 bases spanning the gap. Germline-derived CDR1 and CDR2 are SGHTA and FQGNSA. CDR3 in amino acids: CASSGGGQIHEQYF. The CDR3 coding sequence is TGTGCCAGCAGCGGGGGGGGACAGATCCACGAGCAGTACTTC.

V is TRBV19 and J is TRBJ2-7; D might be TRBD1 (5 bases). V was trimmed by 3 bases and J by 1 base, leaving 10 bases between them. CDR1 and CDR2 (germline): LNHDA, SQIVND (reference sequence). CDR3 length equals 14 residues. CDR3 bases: TGTGCCAGTAGTATCTCTGACAGTTCCTACGAGCAGTACTTC. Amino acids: CASSISDSSYEQYF.

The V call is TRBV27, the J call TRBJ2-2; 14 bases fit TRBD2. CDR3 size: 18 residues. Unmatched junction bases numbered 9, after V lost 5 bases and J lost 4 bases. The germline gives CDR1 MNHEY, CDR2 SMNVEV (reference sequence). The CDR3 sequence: CASSTTGTSGSGTGELFF. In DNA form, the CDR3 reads TGTGCCAGCAGTACTACCGGGACTAGCGGGAGTGGCACCGGGGAGCTGTTTTTT.

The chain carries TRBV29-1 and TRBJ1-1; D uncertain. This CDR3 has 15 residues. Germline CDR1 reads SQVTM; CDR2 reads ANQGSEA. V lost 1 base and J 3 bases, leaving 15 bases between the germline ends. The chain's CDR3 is CSVEVGQASDTEAFF. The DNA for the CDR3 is TGCAGCGTTGAAGTGGGTCAGGCCTCGGACACTGAAGCTTTCTTT.

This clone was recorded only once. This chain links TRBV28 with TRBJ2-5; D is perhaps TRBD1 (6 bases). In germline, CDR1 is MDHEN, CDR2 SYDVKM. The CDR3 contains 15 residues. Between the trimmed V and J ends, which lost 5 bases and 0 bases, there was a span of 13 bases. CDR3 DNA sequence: TGTGCCAGCAGTCGATTGACAGGAAACCAAGAGACCCAGTACTTC. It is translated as CASSRLTGNQETQYF.

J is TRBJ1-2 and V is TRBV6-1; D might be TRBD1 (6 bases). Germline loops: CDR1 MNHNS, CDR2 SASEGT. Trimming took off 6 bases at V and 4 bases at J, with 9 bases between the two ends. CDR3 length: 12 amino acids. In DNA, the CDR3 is TGTGCCAGCAGCCGGGACATCTATGGCTACACCTTC. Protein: CASSRDIYGYTF.

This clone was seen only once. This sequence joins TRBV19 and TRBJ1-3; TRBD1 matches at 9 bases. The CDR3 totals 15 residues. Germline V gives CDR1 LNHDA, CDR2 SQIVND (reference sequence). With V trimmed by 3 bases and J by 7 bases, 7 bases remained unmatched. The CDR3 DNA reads TGTGCCAGTAGTATCGGGACAGGGTTTAGGAACACCATATATTTT. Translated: CASSIGTGFRNTIYF.

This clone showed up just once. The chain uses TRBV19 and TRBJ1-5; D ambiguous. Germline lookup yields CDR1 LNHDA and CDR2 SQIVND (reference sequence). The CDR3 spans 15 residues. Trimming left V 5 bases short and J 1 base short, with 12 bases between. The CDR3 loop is CASSATEYSNQPQHF. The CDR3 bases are TGTGCCAGTAGTGCGACGGAGTACAGCAATCAGCCCCAGCATTTT.

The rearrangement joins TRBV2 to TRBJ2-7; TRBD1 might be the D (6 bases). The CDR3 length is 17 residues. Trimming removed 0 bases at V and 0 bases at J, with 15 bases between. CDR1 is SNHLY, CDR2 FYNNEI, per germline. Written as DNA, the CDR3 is TGTGCCAGCAGTGAAGCAGACCCGGGACACCTCTCCTACGAGCAGTACTTC. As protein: CASSEADPGHLSYEQYF. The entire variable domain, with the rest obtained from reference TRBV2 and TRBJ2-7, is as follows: EPEVTQTPSHQVTQMGQEVILRCVPISNHLYFYWYRQILGQKVEFLVSFYNNEISEKSEIFDDQFSVERPDGSNFTLKIRSTKLEDSAMYFCASSEADPGHLSYEQYFGPGTRLTVT.

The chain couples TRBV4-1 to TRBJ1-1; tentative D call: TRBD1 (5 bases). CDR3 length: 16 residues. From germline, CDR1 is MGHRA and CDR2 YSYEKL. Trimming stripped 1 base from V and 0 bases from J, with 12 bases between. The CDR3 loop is CASSQAWGELNTEAFF. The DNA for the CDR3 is TGCGCCAGCAGCCAAGCGTGGGGGGAATTGAACACTGAAGCTTTCTTT.

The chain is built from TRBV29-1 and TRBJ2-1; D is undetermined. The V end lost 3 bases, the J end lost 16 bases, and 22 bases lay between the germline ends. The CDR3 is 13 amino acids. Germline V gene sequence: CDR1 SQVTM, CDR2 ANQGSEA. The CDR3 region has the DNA TGCAGCGTTGATGTACTTAACCAAAATTTTCTTTTCTTC. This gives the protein CSVDVLNQNFLFF.

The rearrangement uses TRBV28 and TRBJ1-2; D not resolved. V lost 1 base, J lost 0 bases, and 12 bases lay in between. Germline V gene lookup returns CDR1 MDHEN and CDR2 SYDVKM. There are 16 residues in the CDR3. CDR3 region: CASSLYSRGANYGYTF. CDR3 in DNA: TGTGCCAGCAGTTTATATAGTCGGGGAGCTAACTATGGCTACACCTTC.

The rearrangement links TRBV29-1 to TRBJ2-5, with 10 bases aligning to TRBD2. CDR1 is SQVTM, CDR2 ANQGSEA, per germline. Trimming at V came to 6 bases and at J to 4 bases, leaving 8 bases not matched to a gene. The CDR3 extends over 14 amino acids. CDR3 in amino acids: CSVAGGPLGETQYF. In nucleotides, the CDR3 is TGCAGCGTAGCGGGAGGGCCTTTGGGAGAGACCCAGTACTTC.

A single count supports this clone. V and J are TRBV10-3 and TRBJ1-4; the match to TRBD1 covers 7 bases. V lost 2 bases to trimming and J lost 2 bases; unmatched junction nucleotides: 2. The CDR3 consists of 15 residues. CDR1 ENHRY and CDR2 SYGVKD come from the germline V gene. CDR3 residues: CAISEEGATNEKLFF. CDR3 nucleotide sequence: TGTGCCATCAGTGAGGAGGGGGCGACTAATGAAAAACTGTTTTTT.

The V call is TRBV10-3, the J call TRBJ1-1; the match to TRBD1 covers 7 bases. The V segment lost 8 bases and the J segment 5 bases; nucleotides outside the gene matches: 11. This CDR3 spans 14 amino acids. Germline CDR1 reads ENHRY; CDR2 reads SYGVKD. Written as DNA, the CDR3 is TGTGCCATCTCTCATCCGACCAGGGGGACTGAAGCTTTCTTT. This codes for CAISHPTRGTEAFF.

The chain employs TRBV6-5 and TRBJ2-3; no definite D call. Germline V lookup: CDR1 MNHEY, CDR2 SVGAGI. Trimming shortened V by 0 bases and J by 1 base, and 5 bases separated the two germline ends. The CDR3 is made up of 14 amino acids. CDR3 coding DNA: TGTGCCAGCAGTTACTCGCCGGGCACAGATACGCAGTATTTT. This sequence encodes CASSYSPGTDTQYF.

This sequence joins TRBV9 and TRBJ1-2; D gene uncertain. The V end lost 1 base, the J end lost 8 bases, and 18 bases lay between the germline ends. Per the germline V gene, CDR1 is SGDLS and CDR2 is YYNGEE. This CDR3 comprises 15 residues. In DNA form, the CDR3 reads TGTGCCAGCAGCGTAACCCCCCATGGTTATGAGGGCTACACCTTC. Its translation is CASSVTPHGYEGYTF. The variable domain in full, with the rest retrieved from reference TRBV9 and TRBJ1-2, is DSGVTQTPKHLITATGQRVTLRCSPRSGDLSVYWYQQSLDQGLQFLIQYYNGEERAKGNILERFSAQQFPDLHSELNLSSLELGDSALYFCASSVTPHGYEGYTFGSGTRLTVV.

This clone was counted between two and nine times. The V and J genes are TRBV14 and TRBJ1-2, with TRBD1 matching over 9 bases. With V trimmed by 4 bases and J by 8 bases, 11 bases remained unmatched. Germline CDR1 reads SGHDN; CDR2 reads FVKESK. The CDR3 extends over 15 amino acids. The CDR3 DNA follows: TGTGCCAGCAGCCGCCGGGGACAGGGTCCGTTAGGCTACACCTTC. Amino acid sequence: CASSRRGQGPLGYTF.

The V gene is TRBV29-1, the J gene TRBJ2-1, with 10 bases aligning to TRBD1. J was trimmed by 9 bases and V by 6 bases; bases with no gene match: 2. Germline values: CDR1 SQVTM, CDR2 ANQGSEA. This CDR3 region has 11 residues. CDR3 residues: CSVRDRGEQFF. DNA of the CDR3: TGCAGCGTGCGGGACAGGGGTGAGCAGTTCTTC.